The table lists the clone carrying this T cell receptor (beta chain) with a few counts. The antigen is undetermined. The data were taken from a study of T cells in localized non-small cell lung cancer. Study results and caveats: Uninvolved adjacent lung showed peak T cell clonality, exceeding tumor.

This CDR3 contains 15 residues. J was trimmed by 4 bases and V by 3 bases; bases with no gene match: 6. Per germline, CDR1 SGHRS and CDR2 YFSETQ. Sequencing used immunoSEQ multiplex PCR; TCRdb keeps in-frame clones, though not all of them. The table records fewer than 45,000 clones, 86% of them present only once. The chain links TRBV5-1 to TRBJ2-1; 8 nucleotides line up with TRBD1. The material sequenced was peripheral blood, taken before any cancer treatment. The TCR comes from a woman aged 18-49 years with stage III lung adenocarcinoma. CDR3 nucleotides: TGCGCCAGCAGCTCGGGACAGGCTAATTACAATGAGCAGTTCTTC. This sequence encodes CASSSGQANYNEQFF.